What follows is one T cell receptor (beta chain) and its context. Its antigen is undetermined. Germline CDR1 reads MDHEN; CDR2 reads SYDVKM. Between the trimmed V and J ends, which lost 3 bases and 5 bases, there was a span of 15 bases. The CDR3 spans 15 residues. Unique molecular identifiers were built into the TCRbeta library. TCRdb reanalysed the PCR reads using MiXCR and keeps one entry per CDR3 protein. This table has about 58,000 distinct CDR3 sequences, around 40% appearing once. This sample was included in a study of T-cell reconstitution after alpha-beta-depleted transplantation in children. Study-wide findings and caveats: From newly produced T cells came most of the T-cell counts and diversity one year after transplant.

This sequence joins TRBV28 and TRBJ2-3, with D unclear. The clonotype comes from a male patient under 18 who had a stem cell transplant for acute lymphoblastic leukemia, so the T cells may come from the graft donor. Sequencing was performed on PBMCs, mostly from graft donor cells, taken 360 days after TCRalphabeta/CD19-depleted stem cell transplant. The chain's CDR3 is CASSFPPRSKDTQYF. The CDR3 DNA follows: TGTGCCAGCAGTTTTCCCCCCAGGTCAAAAGATACGCAGTATTTT.